This passage covers 15 T cell receptor beta chains from one sample sequenced in a study of shared clonotypes between healthy human individuals. Clones were read by immunoSEQ multiplex PCR, and TCRdb kept only the in-frame ones, dropping some. This sample carries fewer than 2.5 million clones, more than 85% of them seen once, and the ten largest clones take 0.36%. The material sequenced was naive CD4+ T cells from PBMCs. The subset was: CD45RA+ positively selected. These receptors came from a man younger than 30 in good health. Some clones in this sample may be carry-over from other donors' samples.

This clone was seen once. The chain carries TRBV5-1 and TRBJ2-3; no clear D. The V and J ends lost 0 bases and 4 bases respectively, with 9 bases between them. Germline V lookup: CDR1 SGHRS, CDR2 YFSETQ. The CDR3 totals 14 residues. In DNA, the CDR3 is TGCGCCAGCAGCTTGGAGTGGGGTCCAGATACGCAGTATTTT. Encoded protein: CASSLEWGPDTQYF.

This clone was recorded only once. The chain recombines TRBV5-5 with TRBJ2-7, with D unclear. Germline values: CDR1 SGHKS, CDR2 YYEKEE (reference sequence). The CDR3 length is 15 residues. V dropped 1 base and J dropped 0 bases, with 11 bases sitting between them. The CDR3 coding sequence is TGTGCCAGCAGCTTGACAGCCCTAAACTCCTACGAGCAGTACTTC. Its translation is CASSLTALNSYEQYF.

The genes are TRBV28 and TRBJ2-7, with D perhaps TRBD1 (6 bases). The CDR3 extends over 14 amino acids. Germline CDR1 reads MDHEN; CDR2 reads SYDVKM. Trimming stripped 3 bases from V and 2 bases from J, with 11 bases between. The CDR3 bases are TGTGCCAGCAGTTTTTGGGGGCGCCCCTACGAGCAGTACTTC. Translation gives CASSFWGRPYEQYF.

The chain is built from TRBV11-2 and TRBJ1-2; 8 nucleotides agree with TRBD1. Germline loops: CDR1 SGHAT, CDR2 FQNNGV. J was trimmed by 6 bases and V by 1 base; bases with no gene match: 16. The CDR3 loop spans 18 amino acids. The CDR3 reads CASSLAGVWGQDWDGYTF. The CDR3 DNA reads TGTGCCAGCAGCTTAGCGGGGGTTTGGGGACAGGACTGGGATGGCTACACCTTC.

This clone showed up just a few times. This sample includes further DNA sequences coding for the same CDR3. V and J are TRBV28 and TRBJ1-2, with D perhaps matching TRBD1 (5 bases). Germline CDR1 and CDR2: MDHEN and SYDVKM. V lost 3 bases, J lost 8 bases, and 13 bases lay in between. The CDR3 spans 13 residues. The CDR3 spells CASSFPQGNGYTF. The CDR3, as DNA: TGTGCCAGCAGTTTTCCCCAGGGTAACGGCTACACCTTC.

This chain joins TRBV11-2 and TRBJ1-3; no clear D gene. V shed 2 bases and J shed 8 bases, with 13 bases lying between them. This CDR3 is built from 14 residues. Looked up from germline, CDR1 is SGHAT and CDR2 is FQNNGV. DNA of the CDR3: TGTGCCAGCAGCTTATTCGGCGCCTTGGACACCATATATTTT. Translating it yields CASSLFGALDTIYF.

The chain carries TRBV27 and TRBJ2-7, with D uncertain. V lost 9 bases and J 6 bases, leaving 21 bases between the germline ends. Germline CDR1 and CDR2: MNHEY and SMNVEV (reference sequence). The CDR3 loop spans 14 amino acids. The CDR3 region is CASGPSASRREQYF. CDR3 in DNA: TGTGCCAGTGGCCCCAGTGCTAGTCGTCGCGAGCAGTACTTC.

CDR3 sequence (DNA): TGTGCCATCAGTGATGCCCCCAATTCACCCCTCCACTTT. Amino acids: CAISDAPNSPLHF. The chain couples TRBV10-3 to TRBJ1-6; no firm D call. Germline V lookup: CDR1 ENHRY, CDR2 SYGVKD. Trimming stripped 3 bases from V and 7 bases from J, with 7 bases between. The CDR3 consists of 13 residues.

In its sample, this clone was seen a few times. The chain links TRBV18 to TRBJ1-5; D gene ambiguous. This CDR3 spans 13 amino acids. CDR1 is KGHSH and CDR2 is LQKENI in the germline V gene. Between the trimmed V and J ends, which lost 5 bases and 9 bases, there was a span of 14 bases. The CDR3 reads CASSAGPEWPQHF. The CDR3 coding sequence is TGTGCCAGCTCAGCCGGGCCCGAGTGGCCCCAGCATTTT.

This rearrangement joins TRBV25-1 to TRBJ2-1; 8 nucleotides agree with TRBD2. V trimming: 6 bases; J trimming: 0 bases; junction bases outside the gene matches: 4. There are 15 residues in the CDR3. Germline lookup yields CDR1 MGHDK and CDR2 SYGVNS. The CDR3: CASSVAGPSYNEQFF. The CDR3 DNA reads TGTGCCAGCAGCGTAGCGGGACCCTCCTACAATGAGCAGTTCTTC. Full variable domain (rest looked up from reference TRBV25-1 and TRBJ2-1): EADIYQTPRYLVIGTGKKITLECSQTMGHDKMYWYQQDPGMELHLIHYSYGVNSTEKGDLSSESTVSRIRTEHFPLTLESARPSHTSQYLCASSVAGPSYNEQFFGPGTRLTVL.

The chain uses TRBV27 and TRBJ1-4; D remains unclear. This CDR3 contains 16 residues. Germline CDR1 is MNHEY and CDR2 is SMNVEV (reference sequence). The V gene lost 1 base and the J gene lost 4 bases, with 13 bases spanning the gap. CDR3 in amino acids: CASSLWAARYNEKLFF. DNA for the CDR3: TGTGCCAGCAGTTTATGGGCGGCCAGATATAATGAAAAACTGTTTTTT. Full variable domain (missing parts from reference TRBV27 and TRBJ1-4): EAQVTQNPRYLITVTGKKLTVTCSQNMNHEYMSWYRQDPGLGLRQIYYSMNVEVTDKGDVPEGYKVSRKEKRNFPLILESPSPNQTSLYFCASSLWAARYNEKLFFGSGTQLSVL.

The rearrangement links TRBV18 to TRBJ2-1, with TRBD2 identical over 10 bases. With 8 bases clipped from V and 10 bases from J, the junction kept 14 bases outside the gene matches. There are 15 residues in the CDR3. The germline CDR1 and CDR2 sequences are KGHSH and LQKENI. The CDR3 DNA reads TGTGCCAGCGCCGAGGGACTAGCGCTTACCCCGGAGCAGTTCTTC. Translating it yields CASAEGLALTPEQFF.

The chain has TRBV21-1 and TRBJ2-1; the table calls TRBD2, which could not be checked here. TRBV21-1 is assigned pseudogene status. The CDR3 contains 16 residues. The CDR3 sequence: CASSTQTSGRANEQFF. In DNA, the CDR3 is TGTGCCAGCAGCACCCAGACTAGCGGGAGGGCCAATGAGCAGTTCTTC.

The chain joins TRBV5-4 to TRBJ2-7; 7 bases are a match to TRBD1. After removal of 7 bases from V and 3 bases from J, the junction contained 13 bases not matched to a gene. The germline V gene encodes CDR1 SGHNT and CDR2 YYREEE (reference sequence). The CDR3 consists of 15 residues. Here the CDR3 reads CASGTREGAGYEQYF. For the CDR3, the DNA is TGTGCCAGCGGAACCCGAGAGGGGGCGGGCTACGAGCAGTACTTC.

This sequence joins TRBV28 and TRBJ1-1; TRBD1 aligns across 7 bases. Germline V gene sequence: CDR1 MDHEN, CDR2 SYDVKM. CDR3 length: 15 amino acids. V dropped 10 bases and J dropped 0; count of bases not matched to a gene: 11. The CDR3 sequence is CATHNRGLMNTEAFF. The CDR3 nucleotides read TGTGCCACCCATAACAGGGGCCTTATGAACACTGAAGCTTTCTTT.